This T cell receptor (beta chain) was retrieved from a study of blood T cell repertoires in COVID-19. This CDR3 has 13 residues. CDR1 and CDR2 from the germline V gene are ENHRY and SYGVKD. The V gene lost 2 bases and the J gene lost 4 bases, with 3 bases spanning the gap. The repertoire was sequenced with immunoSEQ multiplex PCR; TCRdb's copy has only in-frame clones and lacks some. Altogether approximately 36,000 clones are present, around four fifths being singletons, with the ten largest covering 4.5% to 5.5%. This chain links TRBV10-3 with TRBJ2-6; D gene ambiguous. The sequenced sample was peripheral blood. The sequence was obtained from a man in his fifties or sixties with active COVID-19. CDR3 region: CAISEGGANVLTF. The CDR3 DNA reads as TGTGCCATCAGTGAGGGCGGGGCCAACGTCCTGACTTTC.